This T cell receptor (beta chain) was sequenced during a study of T cell repertoires in ileal Crohn's disease. Overall study: Every patient was operated on for stricturing (roughly 60%) or penetrating (around 40%) complications. About half received postoperative treatment, around ten with thiopurines and around 20 anti-TNF. Findings and limits, study-wide: Compared with CD4 T cells, sorted CD8 cells carried more expanded clones.

The sample holds a few counts of this clone. Antigen specificity is unknown. CDR3 size: 13 residues. The germline gives CDR1 SGHRS, CDR2 YFSETQ. V was shortened by 2 bases and J by 4 bases, with 9 bases between the two germline ends. Per sample, approximately 540 nanograms of biopsy DNA were TCRB immunosequenced. Clones were read by immunoSEQ multiplex PCR, and TCRdb kept only the in-frame ones, dropping some. The table lists some 15,000 clones, roughly 70% of them singletons. The clonotype comes from an adult with Crohn's disease. The rearrangement joins TRBV5-1 to TRBJ2-5; perhaps TRBD1 as D (5 bases). Specimen: ileal tissue. The CDR3 loop is CASSLVDRETQYF. The CDR3 DNA follows: TGCGCCAGCAGCTTAGTAGACAGAGAGACCCAGTACTTC.